This passage covers 12 T cell receptor beta chains from one sample sequenced in a study of blood T cell repertoires in COVID-19. Data came from immunoSEQ multiplex PCR; TCRdb stores just in-frame clones and leaves some out. The sample has over 85,000 clones, 65% to 90% seen once. The sample taken for sequencing was peripheral blood. The receptor source for this set is a man in his sixties with acute or convalescent COVID-19.

CDR3 in amino acids: CASSLGQGSGYTF. In nucleotides, the CDR3 is TGTGCCAGCAGTTTAGGACAGGGGAGCGGCTACACCTTC. The chain has TRBV12-3 or TRBV12-4 and TRBJ1-2; TRBD1 matches at 8 bases. This CDR3 has 13 residues. Losses at the gene ends were 1 base for V and 8 bases for J; bases not matched to a gene: 3.

The chain couples TRBV4-2 to TRBJ1-5; D perhaps matches TRBD1 (6 bases). This CDR3 comprises 15 residues. The V gene's germline CDR1 is LGHNA and CDR2 YNFKEQ. The V gene lost 2 bases and the J gene lost 2 bases, with 10 bases spanning the gap. The CDR3 sequence is CASSQTGNGNQPQHF. The CDR3 DNA sequence: TGTGCCAGCAGCCAAACAGGGAACGGCAATCAGCCCCAGCATTTT.

The chain uses TRBV11-2 and TRBJ2-5; TRBD1 might be the D (6 bases). The CDR3 contains 17 residues. Per the germline V gene, CDR1 is SGHAT and CDR2 is FQNNGV. Trimming cost V 2 bases and J 1 base, with 17 bases left between them. CDR3 DNA sequence: TGTGCCAGCAGCTTACTTTGGGGGCGGACGACCCAAGAGACCCAGTACTTC. Residues: CASSLLWGRTTQETQYF.

CDR3 in amino acids: CASSVNPRFQETQYF. CDR3 bases: TGTGCCAGCAGCGTAAACCCTCGGTTCCAAGAGACCCAGTACTTC. The rearrangement joins TRBV9 to TRBJ2-5; no firm D call. The CDR3 extends over 15 amino acids. With 1 base removed from V and 1 base from J, the gap between germline ends came to 11 bases. CDR1 is SGDLS and CDR2 is YYNGEE in the germline V gene.

The chain employs TRBV2 and TRBJ2-7; weak D call: TRBD1 (6 bases). The CDR3 spans 12 residues. V lost 9 bases, J lost 3 bases, and 12 bases lay in between. From germline, CDR1 is SNHLY and CDR2 FYNNEI. The CDR3 reads CASQGPFYEQYF. DNA of the CDR3: TGTGCCAGTCAGGGGCCCTTCTACGAGCAGTACTTC.

The genes are TRBV5-1 and TRBJ1-3, with 7 bases lining up with TRBD1. This CDR3 spans 15 amino acids. The germline gives CDR1 SGHRS, CDR2 YFSETQ. The V segment lost 0 bases and the J segment 5 bases; nucleotides outside the gene matches: 5. CDR3 DNA sequence: TGCGCCAGCAGCTTGGAAGGGGGCAGAAGAAACACCATATATTTT. It specifies CASSLEGGRRNTIYF.

The chain combines TRBV19 with TRBJ2-5, with D tentatively TRBD2 (7 bases). Germline CDR1 LNHDA, CDR2 SQIVND (reference sequence). CDR3 size: 12 residues. Trimming took off 6 bases at V and 5 bases at J, with 10 bases between the two ends. CDR3 DNA: TGTGCCAGTAGCCGGGGGGCGGAGACCCAGTACTTC. It encodes CASSRGAETQYF.

The CDR3 is CASSIRDSSYNEQFF. The CDR3 bases are TGTGCCAGTAGTATCCGAGATAGCTCCTACAATGAGCAGTTCTTC. This sequence joins TRBV19 and TRBJ2-1; no firm D call. Trimming left V 3 bases short and J 0 bases short, with 9 bases between. Germline CDR1 is LNHDA and CDR2 is SQIVND (reference sequence). This CDR3 has 15 residues.

This clone turned up a few times. Here the CDR3 reads CASSPQRGGRNEQFF. DNA of the CDR3: TGTGCCAGCAGCCCTCAGCGGGGGGGTCGGAATGAGCAGTTCTTC. The J gene is TRBJ2-1, the V gene TRBV7-2, with 10 bases aligning to TRBD2. Germline trimming cut 5 bases from V and 7 bases from J; bases unmatched to any gene: 8. The CDR3 runs 15 residues. Germline V gives CDR1 SGHTA, CDR2 FQGNSA. Complete variable domain (other parts from reference TRBV7-2 and TRBJ2-1): GAGVSQSPSNKVTEKGKDVELRCDPISGHTALYWYRQSLGQGLEFLIYFQGNSAPDKSGLPSDRFSAERTGGSVSTLTIQRTQQEDSAVYLCASSPQRGGRNEQFFGPGTRLTVL.

The chain joins TRBV10-3 to TRBJ1-1; D call uncertain. Germline CDR1 ENHRY, CDR2 SYGVKD. The CDR3 spans 13 residues. V lost 10 bases and J lost 7, with 19 bases in between. CDR3 loop: CATSVGGRNEAFF. Written as DNA, the CDR3 is TGTGCCACCTCAGTGGGAGGGCGGAATGAAGCTTTCTTT.

The table lists this clone with a few counts. V gene TRBV7-6 combines with J gene TRBJ2-1, with 10 bases matching TRBD1. CDR3 length: 16 amino acids. Germline CDR1 SGHVS, CDR2 FNYEAQ. The trim removed 5 bases at V and 6 bases at J, leaving 10 bases unmatched. The CDR3 DNA follows: TGTGCCAGCAGCGTAGGACAGGGGGTGAGTGGCAATGAGCAGTTCTTC. Its translation is CASSVGQGVSGNEQFF.

The chain carries TRBV7-9 and TRBJ1-1, with 9 nucleotides matching TRBD1. Germline V gene lookup returns CDR1 SEHNR and CDR2 FQNEAQ (reference sequence). Losses at the gene ends were 5 bases for V and 4 bases for J; bases not matched to a gene: 5. This CDR3 is built from 14 residues. CDR3 sequence: CASSQPGQGTEAFF. As DNA, the CDR3 is TGTGCCAGCAGCCAACCGGGACAGGGCACTGAAGCTTTCTTT.